This TCR beta chain was sequenced during a study of shared T cell receptors in the human thymus. Germline V gene data show CDR1 as DFQATT and CDR2 as SNEGSKA (reference sequence). The CDR3 contains 11 residues. Deletions cut 5 bases from V and 2 bases from J, with 4 bases between. Some clones are missing from TCRdb's copy, which holds only in-frame ones; the method was immunoSEQ multiplex PCR. The data show hundreds of thousands of clones, with 80% to 90% seen just once and 0.0094% held by the top ten. A remark on this clone: Other DNA sequences of this sample code for an identical CDR3.

These same data were also listed under a study on human thymus T cells. That paper notes: Resections obtained during corrective heart surgery supplied the thymus tissue. Related research examined unrelated individuals and reported that their thymic repertoires overlapped highly.

The chain has TRBV20-1 and TRBJ1-3; D is ambiguous. Sequenced material: thymocytes. The clonotype comes from a boy under two years old with a congenital heart defect. The CDR3 DNA sequence: TGCAGTGCTTCTCCTGGAAACACCATATATTTT. Amino acids: CSASPGNTIYF.